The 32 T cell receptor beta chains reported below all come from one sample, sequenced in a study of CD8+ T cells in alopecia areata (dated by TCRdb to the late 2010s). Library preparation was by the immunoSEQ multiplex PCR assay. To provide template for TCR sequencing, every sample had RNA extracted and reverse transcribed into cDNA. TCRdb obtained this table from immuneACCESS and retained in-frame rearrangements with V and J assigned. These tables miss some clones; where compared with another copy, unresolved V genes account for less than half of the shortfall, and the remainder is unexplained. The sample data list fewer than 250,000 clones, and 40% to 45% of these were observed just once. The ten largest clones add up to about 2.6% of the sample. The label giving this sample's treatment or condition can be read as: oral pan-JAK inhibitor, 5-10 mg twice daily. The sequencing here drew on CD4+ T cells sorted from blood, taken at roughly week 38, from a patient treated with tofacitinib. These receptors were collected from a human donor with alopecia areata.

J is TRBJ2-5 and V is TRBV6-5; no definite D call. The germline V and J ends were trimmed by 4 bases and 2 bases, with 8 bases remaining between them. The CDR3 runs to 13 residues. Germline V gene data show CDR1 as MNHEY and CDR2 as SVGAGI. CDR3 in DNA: TGTGCCAGCAGTTCTTGGGGTCAAGAGACCCAGTACTTC. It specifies CASSSWGQETQYF.

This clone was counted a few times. CDR3 bases: TGTGCCACCAGCAGGTGGGCCAGGACAGGGGAAGAGACCCAGTACTTC. As protein: CATSRWARTGEETQYF. The chain joins TRBV15 to TRBJ2-5, with 9 nucleotides matching TRBD1. The J segment lost 3 bases and the V segment lost 3 bases, leaving 8 bases of the junction unmatched. The CDR3 is 16 amino acids. CDR1 LNHNV and CDR2 YYDKDF come from the germline V gene (reference sequence).

The CDR3 DNA follows: TGTGCCAGCAGTCGGGACGGCGGGGAGCTGTTTTTT. This gives the protein CASSRDGGELFF. The chain joins TRBV7-8 to TRBJ2-2, with D possibly being TRBD1 or TRBD2 (5 bases each). The CDR3 has 12 residues. Per germline, CDR1 SGHVS and CDR2 FQNEAQ. Trimming took 6 bases from V and 7 from J, leaving 9 bases between them.

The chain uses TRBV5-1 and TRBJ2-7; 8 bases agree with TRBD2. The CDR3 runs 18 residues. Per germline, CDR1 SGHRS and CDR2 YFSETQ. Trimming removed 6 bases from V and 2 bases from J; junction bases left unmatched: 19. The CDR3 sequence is CASTPAGSGASETYEQYF. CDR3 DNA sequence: TGCGCCAGCACCCCGGCGGGTAGCGGGGCCTCGGAAACCTACGAGCAGTACTTC. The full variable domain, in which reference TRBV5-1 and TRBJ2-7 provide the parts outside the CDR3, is KAGVTQTPRYLIKTRGQQVTLSCSPISGHRSVSWYQQTPGQGLQFLFEYFSETQRNKGNFPGRFSGRQFSNSRSEMNVSTLELGDSALYLCASTPAGSGASETYEQYFGPGTRLTVT.

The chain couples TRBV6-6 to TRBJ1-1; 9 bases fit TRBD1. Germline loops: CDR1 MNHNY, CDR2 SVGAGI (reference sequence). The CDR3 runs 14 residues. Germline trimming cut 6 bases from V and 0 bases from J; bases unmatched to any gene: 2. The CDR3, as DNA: TGTGCCAGCAGCCGGACAGGGGTGAACACTGAAGCTTTCTTT. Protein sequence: CASSRTGVNTEAFF.

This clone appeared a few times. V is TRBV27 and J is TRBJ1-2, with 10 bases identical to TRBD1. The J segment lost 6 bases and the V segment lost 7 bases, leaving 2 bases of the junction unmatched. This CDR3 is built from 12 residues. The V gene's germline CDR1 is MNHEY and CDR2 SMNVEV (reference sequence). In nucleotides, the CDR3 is TGTGCCAGCACTGGACAGGGGGATGGCTACACCTTC. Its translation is CASTGQGDGYTF.

The chain's CDR3 is CASSPRPRTEAFF. DNA of the CDR3: TGTGCCAGCTCACCCCGCCCGCGCACTGAAGCTTTCTTT. V usage is TRBV18 and J usage is TRBJ1-1; D ambiguous. Germline assignment: CDR1 KGHSH and CDR2 LQKENI. Trimming shortened V by 3 bases and J by 4 bases, and 9 bases separated the two germline ends. The CDR3 is 13 amino acids.

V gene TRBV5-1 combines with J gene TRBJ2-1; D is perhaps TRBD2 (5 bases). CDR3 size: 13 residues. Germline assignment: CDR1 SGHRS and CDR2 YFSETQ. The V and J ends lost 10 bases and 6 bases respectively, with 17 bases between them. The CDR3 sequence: CAAREGSGNEQFF. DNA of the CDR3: TGCGCCGCACGAGAGGGAAGTGGCAATGAGCAGTTCTTC.

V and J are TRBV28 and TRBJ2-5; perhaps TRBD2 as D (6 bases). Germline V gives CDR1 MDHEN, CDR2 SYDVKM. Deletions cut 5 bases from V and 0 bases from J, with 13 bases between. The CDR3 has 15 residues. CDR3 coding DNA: TGTGCCAGCAGTCGAGCGAGCGGGTACCAAGAGACCCAGTACTTC. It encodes CASSRASGYQETQYF.

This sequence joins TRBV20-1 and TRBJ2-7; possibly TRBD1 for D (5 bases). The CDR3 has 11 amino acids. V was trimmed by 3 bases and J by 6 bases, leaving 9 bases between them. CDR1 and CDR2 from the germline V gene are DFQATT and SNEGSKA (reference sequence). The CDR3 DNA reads TGCAGTGCTAGGGTAGGGGCCGAGCAGTACTTC. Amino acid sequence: CSARVGAEQYF.

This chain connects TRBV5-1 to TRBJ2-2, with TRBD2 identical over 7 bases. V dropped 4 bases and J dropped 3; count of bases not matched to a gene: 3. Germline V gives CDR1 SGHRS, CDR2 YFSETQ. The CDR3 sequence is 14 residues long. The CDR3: CASSGGRDTGELFF. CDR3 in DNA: TGCGCCAGCAGCGGCGGGAGAGACACCGGGGAGCTGTTTTTT.

CDR3 loop: CASRETSGNTIYF. In nucleotides, the CDR3 is TGTGCCAGCAGGGAGACCTCTGGAAACACCATATATTTT. The rearrangement joins TRBV6-5 to TRBJ1-3; no definite D call. This CDR3 is built from 13 residues. V gave up 6 bases and J gave up 0 bases, with 6 bases separating them. The germline V gene has CDR1 MNHEY and CDR2 SVGAGI.

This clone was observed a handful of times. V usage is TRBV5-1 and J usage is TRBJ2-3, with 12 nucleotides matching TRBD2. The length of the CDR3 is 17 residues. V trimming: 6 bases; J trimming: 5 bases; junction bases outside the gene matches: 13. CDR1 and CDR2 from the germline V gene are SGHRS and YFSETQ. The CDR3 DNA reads TGCGCCAGCACCCCTCTCCCTAGCGGGAGGGCAAGAGATACGCAGTATTTT. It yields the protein CASTPLPSGRARDTQYF. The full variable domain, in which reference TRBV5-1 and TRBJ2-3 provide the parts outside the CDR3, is KAGVTQTPRYLIKTRGQQVTLSCSPISGHRSVSWYQQTPGQGLQFLFEYFSETQRNKGNFPGRFSGRQFSNSRSEMNVSTLELGDSALYLCASTPLPSGRARDTQYFGPGTRLTVL.

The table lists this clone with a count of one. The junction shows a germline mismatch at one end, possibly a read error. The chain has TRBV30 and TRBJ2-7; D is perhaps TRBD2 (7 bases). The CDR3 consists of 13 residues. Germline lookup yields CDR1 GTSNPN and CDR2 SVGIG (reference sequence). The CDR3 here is CAWSVTGTNAFDF. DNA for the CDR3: TGTGCCTGGAGTGTAACAGGGACTAATGCTTTCGACTTC.

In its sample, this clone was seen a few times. The DNA for the CDR3 is TGTGCCACCAGCAGTACTAGCGGGAGGGCGAGCCCCCAAAACATTCAGTACTTC. It is translated as CATSSTSGRASPQNIQYF. This chain uses TRBV15 with TRBJ2-4, with 13 bases that match TRBD2. Trimming cost V 3 bases and J 5 bases; bases outside gene matches: 10. The CDR3 extends over 18 amino acids. Germline CDR1 reads LNHNV; CDR2 reads YYDKDF (reference sequence).

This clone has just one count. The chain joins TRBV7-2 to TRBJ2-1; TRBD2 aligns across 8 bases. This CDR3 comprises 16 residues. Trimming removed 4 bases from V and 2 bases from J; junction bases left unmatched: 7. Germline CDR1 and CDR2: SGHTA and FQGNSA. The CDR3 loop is CASSYLAGRTYNEQFF. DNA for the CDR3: TGTGCCAGCAGCTATCTAGCGGGTCGGACCTACAATGAGCAGTTCTTC.

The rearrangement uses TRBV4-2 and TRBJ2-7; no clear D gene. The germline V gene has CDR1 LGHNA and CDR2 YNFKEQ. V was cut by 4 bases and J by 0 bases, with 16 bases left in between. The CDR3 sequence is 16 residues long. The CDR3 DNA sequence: TGTGCCAGCAGCCTACCCTCGAGGAGTAGCTCCTACGAGCAGTACTTC. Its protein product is CASSLPSRSSSYEQYF.

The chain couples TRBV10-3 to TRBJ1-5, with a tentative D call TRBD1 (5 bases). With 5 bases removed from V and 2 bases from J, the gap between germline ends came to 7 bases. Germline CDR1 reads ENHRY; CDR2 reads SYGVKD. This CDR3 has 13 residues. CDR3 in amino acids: CAISQGGNQPQHF. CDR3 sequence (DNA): TGTGCCATCAGTCAGGGTGGCAATCAGCCCCAGCATTTT.

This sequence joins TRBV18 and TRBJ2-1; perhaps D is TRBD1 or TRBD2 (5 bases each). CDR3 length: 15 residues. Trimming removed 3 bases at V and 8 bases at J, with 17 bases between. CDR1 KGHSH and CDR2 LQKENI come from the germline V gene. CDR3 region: CASSPGRDPWDEQFF. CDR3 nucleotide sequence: TGTGCCAGCTCACCGGGTAGGGACCCCTGGGATGAGCAGTTCTTC.

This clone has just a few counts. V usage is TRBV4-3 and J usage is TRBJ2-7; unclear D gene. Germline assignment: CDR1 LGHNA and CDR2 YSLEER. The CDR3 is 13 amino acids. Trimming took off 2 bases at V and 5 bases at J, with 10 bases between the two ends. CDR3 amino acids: CASSQTRAHEQYF. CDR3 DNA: TGCGCCAGCAGCCAAACCAGAGCCCACGAGCAGTACTTC.

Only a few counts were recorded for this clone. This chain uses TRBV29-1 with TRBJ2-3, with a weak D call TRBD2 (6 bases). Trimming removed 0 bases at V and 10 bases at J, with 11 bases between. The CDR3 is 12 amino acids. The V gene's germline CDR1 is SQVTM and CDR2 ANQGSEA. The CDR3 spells CSVEDLRRAQYF. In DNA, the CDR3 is TGCAGCGTTGAAGATCTTCGGAGGGCGCAGTATTTT.

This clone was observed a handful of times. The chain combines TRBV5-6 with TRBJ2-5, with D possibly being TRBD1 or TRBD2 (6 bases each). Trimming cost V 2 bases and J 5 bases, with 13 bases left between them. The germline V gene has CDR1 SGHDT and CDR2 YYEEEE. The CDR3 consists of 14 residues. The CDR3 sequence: CASSFPGAGETQYF. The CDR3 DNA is TGTGCCAGCAGCTTTCCGGGGGCCGGGGAGACCCAGTACTTC.

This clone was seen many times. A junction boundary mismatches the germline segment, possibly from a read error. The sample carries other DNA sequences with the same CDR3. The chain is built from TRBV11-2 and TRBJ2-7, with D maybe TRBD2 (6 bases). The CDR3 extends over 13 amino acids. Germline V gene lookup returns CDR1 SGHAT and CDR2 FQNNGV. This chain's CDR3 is CASSQGREYEQYF. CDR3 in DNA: TGCGCCAGCAGCCAAGGGCGGGAATACGAGCAGTACTTC.

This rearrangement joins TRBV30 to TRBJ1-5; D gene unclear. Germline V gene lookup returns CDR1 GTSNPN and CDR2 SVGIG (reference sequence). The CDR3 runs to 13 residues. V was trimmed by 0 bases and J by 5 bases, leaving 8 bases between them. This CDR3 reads CAWSVRKDQPQHF. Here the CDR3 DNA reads TGTGCCTGGAGTGTACGTAAGGATCAGCCCCAGCATTTT.

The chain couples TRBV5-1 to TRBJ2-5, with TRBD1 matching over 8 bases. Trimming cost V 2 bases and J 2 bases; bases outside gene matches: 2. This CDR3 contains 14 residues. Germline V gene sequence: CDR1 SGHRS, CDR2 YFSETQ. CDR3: CASSFNRGQETQYF. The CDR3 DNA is TGCGCCAGCAGCTTTAACAGGGGGCAAGAGACCCAGTACTTC.

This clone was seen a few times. CDR3 bases: TGTGCCAGCAGCTTAGCAGGGACGCCTACCTACGAGCAGTACTTC. Residues: CASSLAGTPTYEQYF. The chain uses TRBV7-9 and TRBJ2-7; D may be TRBD1 or TRBD2 (5 bases each). Germline V gives CDR1 SEHNR, CDR2 FQNEAQ (reference sequence). This CDR3 comprises 15 residues. Trimming left V 0 bases short and J 2 bases short, with 11 bases between.

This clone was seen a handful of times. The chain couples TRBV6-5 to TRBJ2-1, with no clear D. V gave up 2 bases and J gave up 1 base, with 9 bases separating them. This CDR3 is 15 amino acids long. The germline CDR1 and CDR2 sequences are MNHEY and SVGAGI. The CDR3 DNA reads TGTGCCAGCAGTTACGGAGAGACGTCCTACAATGAGCAGTTCTTC. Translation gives CASSYGETSYNEQFF.

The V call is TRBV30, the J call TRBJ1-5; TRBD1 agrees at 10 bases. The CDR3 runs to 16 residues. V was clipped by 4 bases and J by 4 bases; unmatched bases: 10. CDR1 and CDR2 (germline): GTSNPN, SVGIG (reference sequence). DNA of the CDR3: TGTGCCTGGACCCAGGGGACGGGACAGGGGAATCAGCCCCAGCATTTT. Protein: CAWTQGTGQGNQPQHF.

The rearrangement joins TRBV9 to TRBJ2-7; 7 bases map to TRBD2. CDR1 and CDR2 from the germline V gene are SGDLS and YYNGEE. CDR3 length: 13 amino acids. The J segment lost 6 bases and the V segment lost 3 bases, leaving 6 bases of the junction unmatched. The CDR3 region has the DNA TGTGCCAGCAGCGCGGGGGGAGGGCTCGAGCAGTACTTC. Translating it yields CASSAGGGLEQYF.

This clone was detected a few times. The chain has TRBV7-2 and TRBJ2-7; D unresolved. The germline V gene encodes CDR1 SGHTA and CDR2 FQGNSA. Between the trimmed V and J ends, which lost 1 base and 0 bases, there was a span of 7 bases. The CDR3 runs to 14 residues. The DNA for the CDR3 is TGTGCCAGCAGCTTAGGGGCTTACTCCTACGAGCAGTACTTC. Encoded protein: CASSLGAYSYEQYF.

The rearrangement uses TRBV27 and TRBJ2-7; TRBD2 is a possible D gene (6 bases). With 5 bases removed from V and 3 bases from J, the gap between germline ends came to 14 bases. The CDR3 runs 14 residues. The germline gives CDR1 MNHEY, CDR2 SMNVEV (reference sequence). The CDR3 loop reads CASSPAGGFYEQYF. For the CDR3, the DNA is TGTGCCAGCAGTCCGGCCGGGGGATTCTACGAGCAGTACTTC.

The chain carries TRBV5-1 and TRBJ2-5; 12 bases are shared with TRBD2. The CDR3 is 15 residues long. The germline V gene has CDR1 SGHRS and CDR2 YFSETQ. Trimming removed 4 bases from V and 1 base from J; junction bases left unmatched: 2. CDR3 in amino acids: CASSLAGGPQETQYF. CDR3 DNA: TGCGCCAGCAGCCTAGCGGGAGGGCCCCAAGAGACCCAGTACTTC. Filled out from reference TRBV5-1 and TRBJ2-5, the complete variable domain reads KAGVTQTPRYLIKTRGQQVTLSCSPISGHRSVSWYQQTPGQGLQFLFEYFSETQRNKGNFPGRFSGRQFSNSRSEMNVSTLELGDSALYLCASSLAGGPQETQYFGPGTRLLVL.